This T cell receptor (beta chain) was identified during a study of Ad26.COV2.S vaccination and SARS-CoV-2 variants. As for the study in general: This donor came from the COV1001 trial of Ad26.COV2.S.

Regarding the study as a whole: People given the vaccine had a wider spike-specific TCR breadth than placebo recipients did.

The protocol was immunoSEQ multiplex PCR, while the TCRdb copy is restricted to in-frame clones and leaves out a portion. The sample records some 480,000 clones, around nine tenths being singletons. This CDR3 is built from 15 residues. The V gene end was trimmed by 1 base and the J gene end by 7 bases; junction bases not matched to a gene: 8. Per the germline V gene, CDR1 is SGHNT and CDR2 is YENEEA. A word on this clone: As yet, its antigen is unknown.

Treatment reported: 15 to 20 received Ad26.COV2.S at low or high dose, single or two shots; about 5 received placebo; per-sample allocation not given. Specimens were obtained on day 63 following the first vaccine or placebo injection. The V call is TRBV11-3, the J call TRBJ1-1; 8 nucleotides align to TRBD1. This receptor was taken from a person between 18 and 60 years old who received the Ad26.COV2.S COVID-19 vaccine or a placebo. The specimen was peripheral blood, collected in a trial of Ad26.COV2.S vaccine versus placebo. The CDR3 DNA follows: TGTGCCAGCAGCTTAGGGACAGGGTTTTTCGATGAAGCTTTCTTT. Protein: CASSLGTGFFDEAFF.